Included here is one TCR beta chain sequence, with context. CDR1 and CDR2 from the germline V gene are SGHRS and YFSETQ. The length of the CDR3 is 19 residues. Germline trimming cut 0 bases from V and 3 bases from J; bases unmatched to any gene: 11. 5'RACE template switching generated TCR cDNA, adding a universal primer site and UMIs. Each CDR3 protein gets one entry after TCRdb re-called the 5' RACE reads with MiXCR. The profile shows some 400,000 distinct CDR3 sequences, about 19% of them singletons. The data originate from a study of T cells after yellow fever vaccination. The rearrangement links TRBV5-1 to TRBJ2-2; 10 positions match TRBD2. The sample in question was PBMCs, obtained before the yellow fever booster vaccination. The origin of this receptor is a man younger than 35 who received the YFV17D yellow fever vaccine. CDR3 residues: CASSLDLRLAGADTGELFF. The CDR3 DNA follows: TGCGCCAGCAGCTTGGATTTACGGCTAGCGGGGGCGGACACCGGGGAGCTGTTTTTT. Filled out from reference TRBV5-1 and TRBJ2-2, the complete variable domain reads KAGVTQTPRYLIKTRGQQVTLSCSPISGHRSVSWYQQTPGQGLQFLFEYFSETQRNKGNFPGRFSGRQFSNSRSEMNVSTLELGDSALYLCASSLDLRLAGADTGELFFGEGSRLTVL.